This TCR beta chain is drawn from a study of vaccination and CD4 T cells after COVID-19. Looked up from germline, CDR1 is SGHNT and CDR2 is YENEEA. CDR3 length equals 15 residues. V was clipped by 1 base and J by 8 bases; unmatched bases: 8. As to treatment: roughly 11-day PBMC culture with coronavirus spike peptide pools or control peptides (ViraFEST assay). To note about this clonotype: Its target is not known.

With the Oncomine TCR Beta short-read assay, DNA from cultured CD4+ T cells was sequenced. A single record per CDR3 protein comes from TCRdb applying MiXCR to the PCR reads. In the table there are approximately 10,000 distinct CDR3 sequences, 45% of which are singletons. This specimen consisted of cultured CD4+ T cells from blood, obtained after SARS-CoV-2 vaccination. This clonotype was obtained from a human donor with COVID-19. The chain combines TRBV11-3 with TRBJ2-1; 7 nucleotides match TRBD1. The CDR3 bases are TGTGCCAGCAGCTTAGTGTCAGGGGGACGCCATGAGCAGTTCTTC. It codes for CASSLVSGGRHEQFF.